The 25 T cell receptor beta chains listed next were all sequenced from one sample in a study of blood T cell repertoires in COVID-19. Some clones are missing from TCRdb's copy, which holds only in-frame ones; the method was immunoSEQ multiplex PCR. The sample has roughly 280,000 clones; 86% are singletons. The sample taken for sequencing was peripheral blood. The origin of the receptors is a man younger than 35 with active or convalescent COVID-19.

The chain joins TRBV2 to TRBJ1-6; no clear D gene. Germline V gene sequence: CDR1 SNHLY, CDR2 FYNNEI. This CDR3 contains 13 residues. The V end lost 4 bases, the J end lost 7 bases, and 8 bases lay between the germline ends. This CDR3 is CASSGGSNSPLHF. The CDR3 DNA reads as TGTGCCAGCAGTGGAGGGTCAAATTCACCCCTCCACTTT.

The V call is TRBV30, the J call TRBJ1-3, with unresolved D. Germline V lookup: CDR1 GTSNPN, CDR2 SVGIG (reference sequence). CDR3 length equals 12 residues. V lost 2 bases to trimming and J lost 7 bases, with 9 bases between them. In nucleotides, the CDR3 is TGTGCCTGGAGTCTCCCCCGGAACACCATATATTTT. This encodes CAWSLPRNTIYF.

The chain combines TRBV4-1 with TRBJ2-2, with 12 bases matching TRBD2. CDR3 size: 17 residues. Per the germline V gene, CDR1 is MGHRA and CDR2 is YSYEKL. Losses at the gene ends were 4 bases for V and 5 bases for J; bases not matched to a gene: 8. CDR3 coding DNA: TGCGCCAGCAGCCCTAGGACTAGCGGGGTGTTTACCGGGGAGCTGTTTTTT. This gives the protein CASSPRTSGVFTGELFF.

The CDR3 DNA reads as TGTGCCAGCAGTTATAGTTGGCGGGAGAACACCGGGGAGCTGTTTTTT. Protein: CASSYSWRENTGELFF. The chain carries TRBV6-2 or TRBV6-3 and TRBJ2-2, with D possibly being TRBD2 (6 bases). The V end was cut by 3 bases, the J end by 1 base, with 12 bases between. Germline values: CDR1 MNHEY, CDR2 SVGEGT. This CDR3 contains 16 residues.

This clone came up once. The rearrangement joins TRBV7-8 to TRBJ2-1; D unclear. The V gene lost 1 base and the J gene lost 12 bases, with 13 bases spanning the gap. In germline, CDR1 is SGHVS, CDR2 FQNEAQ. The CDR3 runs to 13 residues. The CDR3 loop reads CASSLDRSSWQFF. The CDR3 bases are TGTGCCAGCAGCTTAGATCGTAGTAGCTGGCAGTTCTTC.

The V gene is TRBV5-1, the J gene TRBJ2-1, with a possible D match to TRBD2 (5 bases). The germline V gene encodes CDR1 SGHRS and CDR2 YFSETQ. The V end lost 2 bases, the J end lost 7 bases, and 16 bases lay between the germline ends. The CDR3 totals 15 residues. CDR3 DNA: TGCGCCAGCAGCTTCGCGGGTCCCCCCGGGAATGAGCAGTTCTTC. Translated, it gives CASSFAGPPGNEQFF.

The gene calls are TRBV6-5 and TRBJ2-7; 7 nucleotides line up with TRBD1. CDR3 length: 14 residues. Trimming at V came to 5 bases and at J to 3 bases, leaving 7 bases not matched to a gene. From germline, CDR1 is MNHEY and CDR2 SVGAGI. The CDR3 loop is CASSPQGQLYEQYF. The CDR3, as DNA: TGTGCCAGCAGTCCACAGGGACAGCTCTACGAGCAGTACTTC.

DNA of the CDR3: TGTGCCAGCAGTACTGGGGGCAGAAGAGAGACCCAGTACTTC. Protein: CASSTGGRRETQYF. The chain joins TRBV6-2 or TRBV6-3 to TRBJ2-5, with D perhaps matching TRBD1 (6 bases). This CDR3 is 14 amino acids long. Germline CDR1 reads MNHEY; CDR2 reads SVGEGT. Trimming took 5 bases from V and 4 from J, leaving 14 bases between them.

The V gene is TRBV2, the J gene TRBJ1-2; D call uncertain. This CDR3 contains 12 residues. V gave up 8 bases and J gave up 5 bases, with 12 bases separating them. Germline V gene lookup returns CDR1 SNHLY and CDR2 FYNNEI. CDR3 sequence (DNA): TGTGCCAGCCGTTGGGAGGTTTATGGCTACACCTTC. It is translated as CASRWEVYGYTF.

The CDR3 DNA is TGCGCCAGCAGCCAACACCCCCACACGAATCAGCCCCAGCATTTT. As protein: CASSQHPHTNQPQHF. J is TRBJ1-5 and V is TRBV4-3; no reliable D call. The germline gives CDR1 LGHNA, CDR2 YSLEER. The CDR3 has 15 residues. V was trimmed by 2 bases and J by 4 bases, leaving 12 bases between them.

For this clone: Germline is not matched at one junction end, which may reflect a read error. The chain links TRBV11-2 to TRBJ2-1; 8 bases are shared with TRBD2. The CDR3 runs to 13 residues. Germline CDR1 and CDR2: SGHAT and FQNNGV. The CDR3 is CASSSWSGLAEVF. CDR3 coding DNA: TGTGCCAGCAGCTCTTGGAGTGGACTAGCTGAGGTCTTC.

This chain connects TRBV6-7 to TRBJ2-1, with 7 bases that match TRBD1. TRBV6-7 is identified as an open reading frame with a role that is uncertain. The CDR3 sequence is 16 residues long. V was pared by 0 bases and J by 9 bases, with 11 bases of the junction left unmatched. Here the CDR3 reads CASSYSSPTGPFEQFF. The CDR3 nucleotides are TGTGCCAGCAGTTACTCGTCCCCGACAGGGCCATTTGAGCAGTTCTTC.

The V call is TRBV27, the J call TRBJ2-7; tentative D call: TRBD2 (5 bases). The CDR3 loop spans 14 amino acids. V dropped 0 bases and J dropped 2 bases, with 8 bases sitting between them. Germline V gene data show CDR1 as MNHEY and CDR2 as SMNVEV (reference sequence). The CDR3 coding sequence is TGTGCCAGCAGTTTATCCGGAGGAACCTACGAGCAGTACTTC. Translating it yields CASSLSGGTYEQYF.

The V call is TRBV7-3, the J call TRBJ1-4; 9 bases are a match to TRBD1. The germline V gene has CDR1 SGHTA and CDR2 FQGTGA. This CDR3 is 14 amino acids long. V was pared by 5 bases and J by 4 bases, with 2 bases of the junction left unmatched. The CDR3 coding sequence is TGTGCCAGCAGCCCGGGACAGGGTAATGAAAAACTGTTTTTT. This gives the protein CASSPGQGNEKLFF.

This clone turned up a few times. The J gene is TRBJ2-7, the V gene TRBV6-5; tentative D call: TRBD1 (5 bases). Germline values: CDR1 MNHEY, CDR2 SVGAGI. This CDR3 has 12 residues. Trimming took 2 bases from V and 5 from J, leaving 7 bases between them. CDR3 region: CASSYKGNEQYF. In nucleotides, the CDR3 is TGTGCCAGCAGTTACAAGGGGAACGAGCAGTACTTC.

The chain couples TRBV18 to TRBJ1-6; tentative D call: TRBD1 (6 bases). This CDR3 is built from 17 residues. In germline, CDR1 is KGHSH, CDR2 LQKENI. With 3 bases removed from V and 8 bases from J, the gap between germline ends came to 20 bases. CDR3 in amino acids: CASSPLENSQGHSPLHF. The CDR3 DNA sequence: TGTGCCAGCTCACCCCTCGAAAATTCACAGGGACATTCACCCCTCCACTTT.

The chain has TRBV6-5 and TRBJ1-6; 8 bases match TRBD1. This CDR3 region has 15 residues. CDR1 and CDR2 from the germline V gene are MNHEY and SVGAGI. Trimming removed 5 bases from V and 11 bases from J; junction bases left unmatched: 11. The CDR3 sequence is CASSLVTTGDPPLHF. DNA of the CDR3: TGTGCCAGCAGTCTCGTCACGACAGGGGACCCACCCCTCCACTTT.

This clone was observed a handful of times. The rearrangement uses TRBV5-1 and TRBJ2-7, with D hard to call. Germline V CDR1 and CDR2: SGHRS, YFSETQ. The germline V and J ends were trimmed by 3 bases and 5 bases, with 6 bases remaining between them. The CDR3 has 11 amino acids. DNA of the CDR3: TGCGCCAGCAGCTCCCAGAACGAGCAGTACTTC. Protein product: CASSSQNEQYF.

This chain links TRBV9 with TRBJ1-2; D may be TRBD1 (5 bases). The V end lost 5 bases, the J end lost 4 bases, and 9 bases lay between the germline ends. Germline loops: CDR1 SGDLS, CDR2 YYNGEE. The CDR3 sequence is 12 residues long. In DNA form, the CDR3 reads TGTGCCAGCAGGGGGCTGTCCTATGGCTACACCTTC. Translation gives CASRGLSYGYTF.

The CDR3 DNA is TGTGCCAGCAGTTCGGACAGGGGGGAAAAACTGTTTTTT. Residues: CASSSDRGEKLFF. The chain carries TRBV9 and TRBJ1-4, with 10 bases that match TRBD1. V lost 5 bases to trimming and J lost 8 bases; unmatched junction nucleotides: 3. Germline values: CDR1 SGDLS, CDR2 YYNGEE. The CDR3 has 13 residues.

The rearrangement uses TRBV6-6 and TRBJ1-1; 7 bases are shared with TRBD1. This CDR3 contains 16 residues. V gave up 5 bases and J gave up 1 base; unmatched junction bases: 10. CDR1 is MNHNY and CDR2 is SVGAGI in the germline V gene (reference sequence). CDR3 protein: CASSRTLGDRNTEAFF. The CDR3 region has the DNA TGTGCCAGCAGTCGGACCCTGGGGGACAGGAACACTGAAGCTTTCTTT.

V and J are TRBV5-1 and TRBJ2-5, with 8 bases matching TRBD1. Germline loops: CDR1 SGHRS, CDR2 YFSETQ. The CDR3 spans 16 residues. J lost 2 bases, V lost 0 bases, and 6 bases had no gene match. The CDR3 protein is CASSLGRRGHQETQYF. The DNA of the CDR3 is TGCGCCAGCAGCTTGGGACGCAGGGGGCATCAAGAGACCCAGTACTTC.

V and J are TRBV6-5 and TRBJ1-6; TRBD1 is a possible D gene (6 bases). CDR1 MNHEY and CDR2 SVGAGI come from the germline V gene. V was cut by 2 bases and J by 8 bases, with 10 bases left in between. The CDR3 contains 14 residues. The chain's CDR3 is CASSYGGFDSPLHF. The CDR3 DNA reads TGTGCCAGCAGTTACGGGGGCTTCGATTCACCCCTCCACTTT.

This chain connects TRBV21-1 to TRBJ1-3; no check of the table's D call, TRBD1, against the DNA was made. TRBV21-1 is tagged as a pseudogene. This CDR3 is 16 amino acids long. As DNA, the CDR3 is TGTGCCAGCAGCTCAAACCTCAGGCGCTCTGGAAACACCATATATTTT. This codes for CASSSNLRRSGNTIYF.

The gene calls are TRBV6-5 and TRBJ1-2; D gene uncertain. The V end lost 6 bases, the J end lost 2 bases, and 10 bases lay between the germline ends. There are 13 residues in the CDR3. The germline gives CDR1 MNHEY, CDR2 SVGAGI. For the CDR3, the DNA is TGTGCCAGCAGGACTACAATAAACTATGGCTACACCTTC. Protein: CASRTTINYGYTF.